This T cell receptor beta chain was captured by sequencing in a study of blood T cell repertoires in COVID-19. Whole-study context: Sites in the United States, Italy and Spain provided acute and convalescent COVID-19 samples. Sources were T cells, B-cell-depleted T cells, or PBMCs; the material itself was cDNA or gDNA.

Per the original methods: Amplification with reference gene primers provided the estimates of nucleated cell counts. TCRdb keeps only in-frame clones here, not all; method: immunoSEQ multiplex PCR. The DNA gave D and trimming, while V, J and clone size come from that table. The table includes about 220,000 clones, roughly 82% detected once. The V gene's germline CDR1 is SEHNR and CDR2 FQNEAQ (reference sequence). The CDR3 is made up of 16 amino acids. V was clipped by 1 base and J by 6 bases, with 19 bases between them. The receptor's source is a man aged 50 to 59 with active or convalescent COVID-19. V is TRBV7-9 and J is TRBJ2-7; weak D call: TRBD2 (6 bases). The specimen was peripheral blood. The CDR3 loop is CASSLGQGGLSFEQYF. The CDR3 DNA reads as TGTGCCAGCAGCTTAGGGCAGGGAGGCTTATCTTTCGAGCAGTACTTC.